This T cell receptor beta chain emerged from a study of blood T cell repertoires in COVID-19. Whole-study context: The origin of the acute and convalescent COVID-19 samples was the United States, Italy and Spain. The analysed material was cDNA or gDNA that came from T cells, B-cell-depleted T cells, or PBMCs.

The assay was immunoSEQ multiplex PCR, and TCRdb's table has in-frame clones only and misses some. The sample holds about 95,000 clones, 65% to 85% seen once. The CDR3 spans 14 residues. V lost 4 bases, J lost 7 bases, and 13 bases lay in between. Germline V gene lookup returns CDR1 SNHLY and CDR2 FYNNEI. The receptor's source is a man older than 75 with active or convalescent COVID-19. The chain has TRBV2 and TRBJ1-4, with D possibly TRBD1 on 5 matching bases. Sequencing was performed on peripheral blood. The CDR3 DNA sequence: TGTGCCAGCAGTGTACTGGGGGGTGCTGAAAAACTGTTTTTT. This encodes CASSVLGGAEKLFF.